Each of the 29 T cell receptor beta chains below was sequenced from the same sample in a study of blood T cell repertoires in COVID-19. The data were produced by immunoSEQ multiplex PCR, yet TCRdb's version contains in-frame clones alone and is incomplete. Found here are approximately 210,000 clones, 70% to 90% of them singletons; the top ten hold about 4.5%. Sequenced input: PBMCs or T cells enriched from blood (not recorded which). These receptors all stem from a man aged 25-45 years with acute COVID-19.

The chain combines TRBV19 with TRBJ1-5; D uncertain. Germline V gene lookup returns CDR1 LNHDA and CDR2 SQIVND (reference sequence). Trimming removed 6 bases at V and 0 bases at J, with 12 bases between. The CDR3 extends over 15 amino acids. CDR3 nucleotide sequence: TGTGCCAGTAGAGCGGTAAGCATTAGCAATCAGCCCCAGCATTTT. Translated: CASRAVSISNQPQHF.

This clone was detected only once. This chain links TRBV5-4 with TRBJ2-7; D is possibly TRBD2 (5 bases). The V gene's germline CDR1 is SGHNT and CDR2 YYREEE (reference sequence). This CDR3 has 13 residues. The ends were cut back, 0 bases at V and 5 bases at J, with 9 bases in the middle. The CDR3 is CASSLAPGNEQYF. Written as DNA, the CDR3 is TGTGCCAGCAGCTTGGCCCCCGGGAACGAGCAGTACTTC.

The chain employs TRBV12-5 and TRBJ2-7, with D perhaps matching TRBD2 (5 bases). The CDR3 is made up of 14 amino acids. Trimming stripped 5 bases from V and 3 bases from J, with 14 bases between. Germline V gene sequence: CDR1 LGHNT, CDR2 FRNRAP. In DNA form, the CDR3 reads TGTGCTAGTGGTCGTGGACTCCTAATCTACGAGCAGTACTTC. Encoded protein: CASGRGLLIYEQYF.

Turning to this clone: Other DNA sequences in this sample translate to the same CDR3. The chain links TRBV2 to TRBJ1-2, with TRBD1 as a possible D gene (5 bases). Trimming took off 8 bases at V and 7 bases at J, with 20 bases between the two ends. From germline, CDR1 is SNHLY and CDR2 FYNNEI. The CDR3 totals 14 residues. CDR3 sequence reads: CASGESGAGGGYTF. The CDR3 DNA sequence: TGTGCCAGCGGCGAGAGCGGGGCTGGAGGTGGCTACACCTTC.

CDR3 protein: CASSLDRDRVADTQYF. The CDR3 DNA reads TGTGCCAGCAGCCTAGACCGGGACAGGGTGGCAGATACGCAGTATTTT. The genes are TRBV7-3 and TRBJ2-3, with 9 bases fitting TRBD1. V shed 5 bases and J 4 bases; nucleotides not matched to a gene: 10. The germline CDR1 and CDR2 sequences are SGHTA and FQGTGA. CDR3 length: 16 amino acids.

The chain uses TRBV7-2 and TRBJ1-4; the match to TRBD1 covers 7 bases. Germline-derived CDR1 and CDR2 are SGHTA and FQGNSA. J lost 8 bases, V lost 4 bases, and 10 bases had no gene match. The CDR3 is made up of 15 amino acids. This CDR3 is CASSSEGAGGEKLFF. The CDR3 DNA reads as TGTGCCAGCAGCTCCGAGGGGGCCGGAGGGGAAAAACTGTTTTTT.

The chain is built from TRBV19 and TRBJ1-2, with 9 bases lining up with TRBD1. Per germline, CDR1 LNHDA and CDR2 SQIVND (reference sequence). This CDR3 contains 13 residues. J lost 8 bases, V lost 5 bases, and 6 bases had no gene match. CDR3 amino acids: CASSVDRGDGYTF. The DNA for the CDR3 is TGTGCCAGTAGTGTCGACAGGGGGGACGGCTACACCTTC.

The V gene is TRBV11-2, the J gene TRBJ2-5; D may be TRBD2 (5 bases). With 1 base removed from V and 2 bases from J, the gap between germline ends came to 8 bases. The CDR3 length is 14 residues. Germline V gene data show CDR1 as SGHAT and CDR2 as FQNNGV. CDR3 bases: TGTGCCAGCAGCTTAGCTCTAGCTCAAGAGACCCAGTACTTC. This sequence encodes CASSLALAQETQYF.

The chain joins TRBV10-1 to TRBJ1-2, with TRBD1 identical over 8 bases. This CDR3 has 13 residues. V lost 6 bases, J lost 7 bases, and 7 bases stayed unmatched. The germline V gene encodes CDR1 WNHNN and CDR2 SYGVQD (reference sequence). For the CDR3, the DNA is TGCGCCAGCAGGGACAGTCAGGGGGCTGGCTACACCTTC. Its protein product is CASRDSQGAGYTF.

The chain has TRBV11-2 and TRBJ1-1, with 9 nucleotides matching TRBD1. The CDR3 is 14 amino acids. Germline V CDR1 and CDR2: SGHAT, FQNNGV. The V and J ends lost 4 bases and 6 bases, in that order; junction bases with no gene match: 6. DNA for the CDR3: TGTGCCAGCAGCTCCTCGGACAGGGGACCTGAAGCTTTCTTT. Its translation: CASSSSDRGPEAFF.

This chain links TRBV19 with TRBJ1-1; D not certain. The V end lost 3 bases, the J end lost 4 bases, and 12 bases lay between the germline ends. This CDR3 is built from 14 residues. The germline V gene encodes CDR1 LNHDA and CDR2 SQIVND (reference sequence). The CDR3 DNA sequence: TGTGCCAGTAGTATGGAGGTGATGACCACTGAAGCTTTCTTT. It encodes CASSMEVMTTEAFF.

This clone was counted only a few times. V gene TRBV5-6 combines with J gene TRBJ2-7, with a possible D match to TRBD1 (6 bases). The CDR3 is 15 residues long. V shed 1 base and J shed 5 bases, with 16 bases lying between them. Germline V gene lookup returns CDR1 SGHDT and CDR2 YYEEEE. The DNA of the CDR3 is TGTGCCAGCAGCTTGTCAGGTAACAGGGCTAACGAGCAGTACTTC. Amino acid sequence: CASSLSGNRANEQYF.

The chain links TRBV9 to TRBJ1-1; the D gene is possibly TRBD1 (5 bases). Germline CDR1 reads SGDLS; CDR2 reads YYNGEE. With 2 bases removed from V and 0 bases from J, the gap between germline ends came to 8 bases. The CDR3 runs 14 residues. The CDR3 region is CASSVAGMNTEAFF. CDR3 DNA sequence: TGTGCCAGCAGCGTGGCAGGGATGAACACTGAAGCTTTCTTT.

The chain links TRBV24-1 to TRBJ2-2; 11 nucleotides agree with TRBD1. V lost 3 bases to trimming and J lost 5 bases; unmatched junction nucleotides: 7. The CDR3 is 17 amino acids. CDR1 and CDR2 from the germline V gene are KGHDR and SFDVKD. The CDR3 DNA reads as TGTGCCACCAGTGATCCCGCAGGACAGGGGGCGACCGGGGAGCTGTTTTTT. Its protein is CATSDPAGQGATGELFF.

The chain combines TRBV27 with TRBJ1-6; the D gene is possibly TRBD1 (6 bases). Trimming left V 2 bases short and J 6 bases short, with 20 bases between. The length of the CDR3 is 18 residues. CDR1 is MNHEY and CDR2 is SMNVEV in the germline V gene (reference sequence). This CDR3 is CASSLGQSPTQANSPLHF. CDR3 DNA: TGTGCCAGCAGTTTAGGACAGAGCCCTACCCAAGCTAATTCACCCCTCCACTTT.

The chain joins TRBV6-6 to TRBJ2-3; the match to TRBD2 covers 11 bases. The V gene's germline CDR1 is MNHNY and CDR2 SVGAGI (reference sequence). Germline trimming cut 6 bases from V and 3 bases from J; bases unmatched to any gene: 23. This CDR3 is built from 21 residues. CDR3: CASSRRTGNTLAGGITDTQYF. The CDR3 DNA is TGTGCCAGCAGCCGCAGGACGGGGAATACCCTAGCGGGGGGCATAACAGATACGCAGTATTTT.

V and J are TRBV11-2 and TRBJ1-1, with D tentatively TRBD1 (5 bases). CDR1 and CDR2 from the germline V gene are SGHAT and FQNNGV. The length of the CDR3 is 14 residues. The V gene lost 2 bases and the J gene lost 4 bases, with 11 bases spanning the gap. The chain's CDR3 is CASSLSQGGTEAFF. The CDR3 DNA sequence: TGTGCCAGCAGCTTAAGTCAGGGTGGCACTGAAGCTTTCTTT.

V gene TRBV4-1 combines with J gene TRBJ2-3; D gene unclear. The CDR3 loop spans 14 amino acids. Germline CDR1 reads MGHRA; CDR2 reads YSYEKL. V gave up 3 bases and J gave up 0 bases, with 7 bases separating them. CDR3 loop: CASSQSHSTDTQYF. As DNA, the CDR3 is TGCGCCAGCAGCCAGAGTCACAGCACAGATACGCAGTATTTT.

The DNA for the CDR3 is TGTGCCAGCAGCTCCCTAGCGGGTTACAATGAGCAGTTCTTC. It translates to CASSSLAGYNEQFF. J is TRBJ2-1 and V is TRBV11-3; 8 bases are a match to TRBD2. V shed 4 bases and J 4 bases; nucleotides not matched to a gene: 3. CDR3 length: 14 amino acids. The germline V gene has CDR1 SGHNT and CDR2 YENEEA.

The chain recombines TRBV9 with TRBJ2-7, with D uncertain. V dropped 0 bases and J dropped 7 bases, with 11 bases sitting between them. Germline V gene data show CDR1 as SGDLS and CDR2 as YYNGEE. The CDR3 length is 13 residues. DNA of the CDR3: TGTGCCAGCAGCGTAGGTCGCGGTACAGAGCAGTACTTC. This codes for CASSVGRGTEQYF. The full variable domain, completed using reference TRBV9 and TRBJ2-7, is DSGVTQTPKHLITATGQRVTLRCSPRSGDLSVYWYQQSLDQGLQFLIQYYNGEERAKGNILERFSAQQFPDLHSELNLSSLELGDSALYFCASSVGRGTEQYFGPGTRLTVT.

The chain combines TRBV5-5 with TRBJ1-1; the D is unclear. V gave up 9 bases and J gave up 0 bases, with 18 bases separating them. Germline CDR1 reads SGHKS; CDR2 reads YYEKEE (reference sequence). This CDR3 has 15 amino acids. The CDR3 sequence: CATMRASNMNTEAFF. For the CDR3, the DNA is TGTGCCACCATGCGGGCCTCAAATATGAACACTGAAGCTTTCTTT.

V and J are TRBV11-3 and TRBJ2-2; 8 positions match TRBD1. Germline V gene sequence: CDR1 SGHNT, CDR2 YENEEA. The V gene end was trimmed by 5 bases and the J gene end by 0 bases; junction bases not matched to a gene: 2. CDR3 length: 15 residues. CDR3 amino acids: CASSPGQANTGELFF. CDR3 sequence (DNA): TGTGCCAGCAGCCCGGGACAGGCGAACACCGGGGAGCTGTTTTTT.

This clone was recorded a few times. J is TRBJ2-7 and V is TRBV13; 7 nucleotides line up with TRBD2. CDR3 length: 16 amino acids. CDR1 and CDR2 from the germline V gene are PRHDT and FYEKMQ (reference sequence). Trimming removed 4 bases from V and 4 bases from J; junction bases left unmatched: 13. DNA of the CDR3: TGTGCCAGCAGCTCCCGGGACTATCCTCCGCGGTACGAGCAGTACTTC. Amino acids: CASSSRDYPPRYEQYF.

The chain recombines TRBV7-2 with TRBJ1-1; no reliable D call. The CDR3 extends over 14 amino acids. Germline lookup yields CDR1 SGHTA and CDR2 FQGNSA. Deletions cut 0 bases from V and 1 base from J, with 6 bases between. CDR3 in DNA: TGTGCCAGCAGCTTAGCATTCAAGAACACTGAAGCTTTCTTT. Encoded protein: CASSLAFKNTEAFF.

The chain combines TRBV6-5 with TRBJ2-7; 9 bases fit TRBD1. The germline gives CDR1 MNHEY, CDR2 SVGAGI. V lost 10 bases, J lost 0 bases, and 10 bases stayed unmatched. The CDR3 runs 15 residues. The CDR3 sequence is CATMDRGLLSYEQYF. CDR3 nucleotide sequence: TGTGCCACAATGGACAGGGGCCTTCTCTCCTACGAGCAGTACTTC.

This clone was detected only once. The rearrangement joins TRBV12-5 to TRBJ2-1, with a weak D call TRBD2 (5 bases). V was clipped by 10 bases and J by 2 bases, with 12 bases between them. The CDR3 totals 13 residues. Germline V lookup: CDR1 LGHNT, CDR2 FRNRAP. The CDR3 DNA reads as TGTGCTACCAAGATTAGCGCCTACAATGAGCAGTTCTTC. It is translated as CATKISAYNEQFF.

This chain joins TRBV6-5 and TRBJ1-1; TRBD1 is a possible D gene (6 bases). The germline CDR1 and CDR2 sequences are MNHEY and SVGAGI. The CDR3 extends over 15 amino acids. V shed 7 bases and J shed 5 bases, with 20 bases lying between them. This CDR3 reads CASTSGQGRGTEAFF. In DNA form, the CDR3 reads TGTGCCAGCACGTCTGGGCAGGGGCGGGGGACTGAAGCTTTCTTT.

A few counts support this clone. The chain combines TRBV10-2 with TRBJ1-5; D not resolved. V lost 3 bases to trimming and J lost 3 bases, with 9 bases between them. The CDR3 totals 14 residues. In germline, CDR1 is WSHSY, CDR2 SAAADI. In DNA form, the CDR3 reads TGCGCCAGCAGTGAAGAGCCAATCAATCAGCCCCAGCATTTT. Translating it yields CASSEEPINQPQHF.

This clone was picked up a small number of times. V gene TRBV7-2 combines with J gene TRBJ2-3; D gene unclear. Germline CDR1 and CDR2: SGHTA and FQGNSA. Trimming pared 0 bases from V and 4 bases from J, leaving 8 bases between. The CDR3 has 14 residues. The CDR3 loop reads CASSLAFLPDTQYF. The CDR3 coding sequence is TGTGCCAGCAGCTTAGCATTCCTCCCAGATACGCAGTATTTT.